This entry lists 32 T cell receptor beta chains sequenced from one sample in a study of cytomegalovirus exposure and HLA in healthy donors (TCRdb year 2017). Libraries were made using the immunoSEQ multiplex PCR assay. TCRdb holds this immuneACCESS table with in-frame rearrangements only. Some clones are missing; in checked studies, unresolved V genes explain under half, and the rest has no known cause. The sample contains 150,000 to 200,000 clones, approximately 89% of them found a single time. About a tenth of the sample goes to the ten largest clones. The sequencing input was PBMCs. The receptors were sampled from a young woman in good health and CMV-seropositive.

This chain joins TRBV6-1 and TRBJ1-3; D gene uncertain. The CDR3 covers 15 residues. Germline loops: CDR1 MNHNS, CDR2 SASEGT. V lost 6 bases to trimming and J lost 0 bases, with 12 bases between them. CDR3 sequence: CASRSPQNSGNTIYF. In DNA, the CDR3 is TGTGCCAGCAGATCCCCCCAGAACTCTGGAAACACCATATATTTT.

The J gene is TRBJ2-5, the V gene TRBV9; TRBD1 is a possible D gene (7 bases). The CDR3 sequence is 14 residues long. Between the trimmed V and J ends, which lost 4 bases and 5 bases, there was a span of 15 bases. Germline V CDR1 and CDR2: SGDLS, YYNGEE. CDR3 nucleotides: TGTGCCAGCAGCCCAGGGGGGACTCCCGAGACCCAGTACTTC. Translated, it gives CASSPGGTPETQYF.

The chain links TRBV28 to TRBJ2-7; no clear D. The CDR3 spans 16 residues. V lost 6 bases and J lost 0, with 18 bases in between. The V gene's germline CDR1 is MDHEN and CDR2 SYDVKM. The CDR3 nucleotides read TGTGCCAGCAGCTGTCTCACACACGATACCTCCTACGAGCAGTACTTC. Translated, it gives CASSCLTHDTSYEQYF.

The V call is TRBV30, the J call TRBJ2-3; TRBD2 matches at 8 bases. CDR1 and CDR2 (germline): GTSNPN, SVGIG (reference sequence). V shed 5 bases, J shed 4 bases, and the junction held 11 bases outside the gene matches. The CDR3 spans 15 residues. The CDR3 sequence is CAWSGTSAFSDTQYF. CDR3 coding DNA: TGTGCCTGGTCCGGGACTAGTGCGTTCTCAGATACGCAGTATTTT.

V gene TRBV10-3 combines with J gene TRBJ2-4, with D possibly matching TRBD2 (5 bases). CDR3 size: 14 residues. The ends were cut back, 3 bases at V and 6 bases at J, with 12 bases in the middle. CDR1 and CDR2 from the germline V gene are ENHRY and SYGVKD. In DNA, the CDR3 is TGTGCCATCAGTGAAGGCCACGCGGGAAACATTCAGTACTTC. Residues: CAISEGHAGNIQYF.

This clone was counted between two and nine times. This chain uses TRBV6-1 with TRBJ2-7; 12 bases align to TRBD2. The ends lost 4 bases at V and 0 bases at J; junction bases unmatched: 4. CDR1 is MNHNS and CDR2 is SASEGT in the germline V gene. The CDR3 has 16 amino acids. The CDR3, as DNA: TGTGCCAGCAGTGGACTAGCGGGAGAATCCTCCTACGAGCAGTACTTC. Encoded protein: CASSGLAGESSYEQYF.

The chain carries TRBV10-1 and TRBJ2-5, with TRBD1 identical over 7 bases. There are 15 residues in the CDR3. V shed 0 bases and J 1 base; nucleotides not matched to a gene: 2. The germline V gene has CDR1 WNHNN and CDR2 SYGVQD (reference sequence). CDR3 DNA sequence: TGCGCCAGCAGTGAGTCGGGACAGAGCCAAGAGACCCAGTACTTC. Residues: CASSESGQSQETQYF.

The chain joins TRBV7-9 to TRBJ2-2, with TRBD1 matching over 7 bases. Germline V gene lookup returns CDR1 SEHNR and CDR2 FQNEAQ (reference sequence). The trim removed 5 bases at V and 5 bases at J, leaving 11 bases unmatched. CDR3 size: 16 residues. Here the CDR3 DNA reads TGTGCCAGCAGCCAGGACAGGCCCACGAGTACCGGGGAGCTGTTTTTT. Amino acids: CASSQDRPTSTGELFF.

The CDR3 region is CARPRFPNSGRFYNEQFF. DNA of the CDR3: TGTGCCAGGCCCAGATTCCCAAATAGCGGGAGGTTCTACAATGAGCAGTTCTTC. This chain connects TRBV18 to TRBJ2-1, with 10 positions matching TRBD2. CDR3 length: 18 residues. The V gene end was trimmed by 9 bases and the J gene end by 3 bases; junction bases not matched to a gene: 17. Germline assignment: CDR1 KGHSH and CDR2 LQKENI. The full variable domain, its missing parts supplied by reference TRBV18 and TRBJ2-1, is NAGVMQNPRHLVRRRGQEARLRCSPMKGHSHVYWYRQLPEEGLKFMVYLQKENIIDESGMPKERFSAEFPKEGPSILRIQQVVRGDSAAYFCARPRFPNSGRFYNEQFFGPGTRLTVL.

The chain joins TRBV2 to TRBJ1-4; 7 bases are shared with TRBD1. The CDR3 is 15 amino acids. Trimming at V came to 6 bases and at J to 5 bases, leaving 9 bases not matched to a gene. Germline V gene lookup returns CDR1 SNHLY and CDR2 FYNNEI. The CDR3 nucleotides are TGTGCCAGCAGATATTCCGGGACAGACAATGAAAAACTGTTTTTT. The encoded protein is CASRYSGTDNEKLFF.

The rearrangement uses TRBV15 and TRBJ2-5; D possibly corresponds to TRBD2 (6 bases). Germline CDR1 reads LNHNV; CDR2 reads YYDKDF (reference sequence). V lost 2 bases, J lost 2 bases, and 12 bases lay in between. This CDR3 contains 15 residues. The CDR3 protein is CATSRRRDSQETQYF. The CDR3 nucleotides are TGTGCCACCAGCAGACGCCGGGACTCACAAGAGACCCAGTACTTC.

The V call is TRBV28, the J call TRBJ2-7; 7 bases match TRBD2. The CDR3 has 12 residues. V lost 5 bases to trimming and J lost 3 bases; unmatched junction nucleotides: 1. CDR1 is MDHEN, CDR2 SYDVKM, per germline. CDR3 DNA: TGTGCCAGCAGTCTAGCGGTCTACGAGCAGTACTTC. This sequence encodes CASSLAVYEQYF.

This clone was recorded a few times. CDR3 nucleotide sequence: TGTGCCAGCTCTCAGGGACAGGGCTACGAGCAGTACTTC. Translating gives CASSQGQGYEQYF. This sequence joins TRBV18 and TRBJ2-7; 9 bases map to TRBD1. In germline, CDR1 is KGHSH, CDR2 LQKENI. The V segment lost 6 bases and the J segment 3 bases; nucleotides outside the gene matches: 3. This CDR3 is 13 amino acids long.

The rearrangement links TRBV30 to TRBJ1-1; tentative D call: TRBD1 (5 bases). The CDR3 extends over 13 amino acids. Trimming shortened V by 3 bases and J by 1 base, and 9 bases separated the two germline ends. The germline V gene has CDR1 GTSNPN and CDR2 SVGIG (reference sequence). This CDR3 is CAWSLRENTEAFF. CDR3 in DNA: TGTGCCTGGAGCCTCAGGGAGAACACTGAAGCTTTCTTT.

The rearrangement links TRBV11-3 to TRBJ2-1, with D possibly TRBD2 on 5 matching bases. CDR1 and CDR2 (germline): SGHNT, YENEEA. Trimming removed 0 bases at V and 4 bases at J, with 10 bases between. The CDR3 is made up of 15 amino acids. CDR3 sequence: CASSLEGGPYNEQFF. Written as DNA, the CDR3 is TGTGCCAGCAGCTTAGAAGGCGGGCCTTACAATGAGCAGTTCTTC.

The CDR3 is CASSSTTGGFLEQYF. The CDR3 region has the DNA TGTGCCAGCAGCAGCACGACAGGGGGCTTTTTAGAGCAGTACTTC. The chain couples TRBV5-6 to TRBJ2-7, with TRBD1 matching 10 bases. The CDR3 has 15 residues. CDR1 SGHDT and CDR2 YYEEEE come from the germline V gene. V trimming: 4 bases; J trimming: 7 bases; junction bases outside the gene matches: 11.

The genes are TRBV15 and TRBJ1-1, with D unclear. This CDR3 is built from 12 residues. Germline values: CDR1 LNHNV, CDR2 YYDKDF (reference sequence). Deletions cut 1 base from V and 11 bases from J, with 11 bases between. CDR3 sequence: CATSRVGGRAFF. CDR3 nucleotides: TGTGCCACCAGCAGAGTGGGAGGGAGGGCTTTCTTT. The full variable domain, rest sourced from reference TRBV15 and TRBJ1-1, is DAMVIQNPRYQVTQFGKPVTLSCSQTLNHNVMYWYQQKSSQAPKLLFHYYDKDFNNEADTPDNFQSRRPNTSFCFLDIRSPGLGDTAMYLCATSRVGGRAFFGQGTRLTVV.

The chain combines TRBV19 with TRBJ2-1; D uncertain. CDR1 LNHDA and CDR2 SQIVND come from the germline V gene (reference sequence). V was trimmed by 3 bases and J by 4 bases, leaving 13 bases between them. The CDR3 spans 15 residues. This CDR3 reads CASSISRSVYNEQFF. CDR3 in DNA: TGTGCCAGTAGTATTTCCCGGTCGGTATACAATGAGCAGTTCTTC.

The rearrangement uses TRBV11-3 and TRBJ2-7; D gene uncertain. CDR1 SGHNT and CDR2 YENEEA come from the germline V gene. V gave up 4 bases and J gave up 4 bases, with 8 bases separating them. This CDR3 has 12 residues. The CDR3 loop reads CASSYSWYEQYF. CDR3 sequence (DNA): TGTGCCAGCAGCTACTCGTGGTACGAGCAGTACTTC.

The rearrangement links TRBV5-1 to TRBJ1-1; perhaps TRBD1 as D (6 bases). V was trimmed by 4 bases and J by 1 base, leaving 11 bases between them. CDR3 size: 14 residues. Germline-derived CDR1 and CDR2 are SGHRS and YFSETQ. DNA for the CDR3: TGCGCCAGCAGCACCCAAGGGGGGAACACTGAAGCTTTCTTT. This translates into CASSTQGGNTEAFF.

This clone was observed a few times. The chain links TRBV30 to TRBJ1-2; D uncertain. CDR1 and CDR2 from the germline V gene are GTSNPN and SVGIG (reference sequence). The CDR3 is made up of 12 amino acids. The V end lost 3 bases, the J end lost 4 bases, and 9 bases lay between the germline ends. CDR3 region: CAWSAGLYGYTF. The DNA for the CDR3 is TGTGCCTGGAGCGCCGGTCTCTATGGCTACACCTTC.

This CDR3 is CASSARQGAETQYF. CDR3 bases: TGTGCCAGCAGCGCGCGACAGGGGGCAGAGACCCAGTACTTC. V and J are TRBV9 and TRBJ2-5; 10 bases fit TRBD1. Germline assignment: CDR1 SGDLS and CDR2 YYNGEE. V lost 3 bases, J lost 4 bases, and 3 bases stayed unmatched. There are 14 residues in the CDR3.

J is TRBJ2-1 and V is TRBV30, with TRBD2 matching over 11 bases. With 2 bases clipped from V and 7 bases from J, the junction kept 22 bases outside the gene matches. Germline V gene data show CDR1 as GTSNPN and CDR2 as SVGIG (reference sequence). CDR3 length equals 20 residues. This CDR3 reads CAWSTVPMTGTSGGGNEQFF. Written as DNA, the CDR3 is TGTGCCTGGAGTACCGTACCGATGACCGGGACTAGCGGAGGAGGGAATGAGCAGTTCTTC.

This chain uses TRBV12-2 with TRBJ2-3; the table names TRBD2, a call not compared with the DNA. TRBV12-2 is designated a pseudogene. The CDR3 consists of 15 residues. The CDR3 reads CASRPGLADTDTQYF. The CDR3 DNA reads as TGTGCAAGTCGCCCGGGACTCGCCGACACAGATACGCAGTATTTT.

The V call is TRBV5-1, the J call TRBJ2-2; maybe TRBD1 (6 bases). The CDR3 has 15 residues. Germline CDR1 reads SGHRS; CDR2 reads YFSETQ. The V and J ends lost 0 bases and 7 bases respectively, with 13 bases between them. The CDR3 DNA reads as TGCGCCAGCAGCTTGGAAGCGGTAGGGGGCGGGGAGCTGTTTTTT. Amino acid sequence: CASSLEAVGGGELFF. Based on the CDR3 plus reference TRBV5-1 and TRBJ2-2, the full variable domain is KAGVTQTPRYLIKTRGQQVTLSCSPISGHRSVSWYQQTPGQGLQFLFEYFSETQRNKGNFPGRFSGRQFSNSRSEMNVSTLELGDSALYLCASSLEAVGGGELFFGEGSRLTVL.

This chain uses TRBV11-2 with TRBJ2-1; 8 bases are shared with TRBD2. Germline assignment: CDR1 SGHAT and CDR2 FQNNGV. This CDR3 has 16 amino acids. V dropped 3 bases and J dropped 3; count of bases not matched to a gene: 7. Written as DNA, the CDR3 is TGTGCCAGCAGCTTTCTAGCGGGCCTTGGCTACAATGAGCAGTTCTTC. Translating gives CASSFLAGLGYNEQFF.

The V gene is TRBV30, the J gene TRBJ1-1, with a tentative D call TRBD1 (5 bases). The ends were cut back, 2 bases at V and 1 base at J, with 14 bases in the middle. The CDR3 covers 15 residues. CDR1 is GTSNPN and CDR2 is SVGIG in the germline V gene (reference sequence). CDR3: CAWSYRGFANTEAFF. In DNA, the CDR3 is TGTGCCTGGAGTTATAGGGGTTTTGCGAACACTGAAGCTTTCTTT.

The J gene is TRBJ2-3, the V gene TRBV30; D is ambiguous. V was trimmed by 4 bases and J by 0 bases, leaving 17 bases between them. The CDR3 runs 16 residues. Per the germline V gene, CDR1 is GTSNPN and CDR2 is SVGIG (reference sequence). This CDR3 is CAWIKSPGLSTDTQYF. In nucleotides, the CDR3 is TGTGCCTGGATAAAGTCTCCAGGCCTTAGCACAGATACGCAGTATTTT.

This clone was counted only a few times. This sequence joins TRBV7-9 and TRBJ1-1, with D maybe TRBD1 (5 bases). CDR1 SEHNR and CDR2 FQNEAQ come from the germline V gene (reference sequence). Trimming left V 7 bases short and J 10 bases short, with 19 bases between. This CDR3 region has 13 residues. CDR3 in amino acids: CASIPLGAIRAFF. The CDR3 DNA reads TGTGCCAGCATACCCTTAGGGGCAATCCGAGCTTTCTTT.

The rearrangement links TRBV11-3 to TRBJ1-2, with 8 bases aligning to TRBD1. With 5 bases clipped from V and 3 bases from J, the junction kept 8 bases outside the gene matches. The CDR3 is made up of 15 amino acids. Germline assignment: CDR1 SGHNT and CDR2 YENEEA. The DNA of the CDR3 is TGTGCCAGCAGCACCGAGACAGGGGACGACTATGGCTACACCTTC. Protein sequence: CASSTETGDDYGYTF.

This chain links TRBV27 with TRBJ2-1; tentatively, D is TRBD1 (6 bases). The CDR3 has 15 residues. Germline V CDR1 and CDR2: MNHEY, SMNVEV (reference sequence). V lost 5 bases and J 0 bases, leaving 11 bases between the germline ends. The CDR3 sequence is CASSPRTASYNEQFF. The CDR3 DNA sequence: TGTGCCAGCAGTCCCAGGACAGCCTCCTACAATGAGCAGTTCTTC.

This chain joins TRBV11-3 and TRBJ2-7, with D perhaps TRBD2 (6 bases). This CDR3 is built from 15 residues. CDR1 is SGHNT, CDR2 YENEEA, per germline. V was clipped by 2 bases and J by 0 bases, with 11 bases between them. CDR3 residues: CASSLFGGSSYEQYF. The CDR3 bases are TGTGCCAGCAGCTTATTCGGGGGAAGCTCCTACGAGCAGTACTTC.